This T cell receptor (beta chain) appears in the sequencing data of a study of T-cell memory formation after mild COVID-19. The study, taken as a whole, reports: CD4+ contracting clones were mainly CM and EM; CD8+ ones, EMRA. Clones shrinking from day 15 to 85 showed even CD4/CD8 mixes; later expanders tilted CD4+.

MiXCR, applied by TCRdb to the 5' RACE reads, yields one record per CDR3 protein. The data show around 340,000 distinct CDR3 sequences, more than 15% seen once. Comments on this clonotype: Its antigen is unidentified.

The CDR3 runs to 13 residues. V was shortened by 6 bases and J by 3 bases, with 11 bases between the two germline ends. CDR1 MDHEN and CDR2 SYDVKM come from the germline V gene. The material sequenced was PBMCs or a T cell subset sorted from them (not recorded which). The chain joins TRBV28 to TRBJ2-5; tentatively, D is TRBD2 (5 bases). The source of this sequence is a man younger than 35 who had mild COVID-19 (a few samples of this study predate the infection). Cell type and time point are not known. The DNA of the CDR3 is TGTGCCAGCAGGCGACGGGGTAAAGAGACCCAGTACTTC. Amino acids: CASRRRGKETQYF.